These T cell receptor beta chains were read from a single sample in a study of type 1 regulatory T cells. No antigens are known for them. TCRdb passed the reads through MiXCR, listing each CDR3 protein once. The profile shows about 62,000 distinct CDR3 sequences, 62% of them singletons. The sample consisted of cultured non-Tr1 T cells, either the whole culture or a sorted T cell fraction (not recorded which). These receptors originate from a human donor in good health. The CDR3 runs from the conserved cysteine through the conserved F or W. Each record gives: clone size, V gene, CDR3 protein. A row's size may be missing; if present it is once, few, many or a size class.

-,TRBV5-4,CASSPVEQGRTDTQYF
-,TRBV3-1,CASGRQGVGYGYTF
-,TRBV7-2,CASSFTPGRYNEQFF
-,TRBV20-1,CSAFFTGRDRTEAFF
-,TRBV7-9,CASSFYQVNYGYTF
few,TRBV7-9,CASSGRGTDRRGETQYF
-,TRBV20-1,CSARETGRTGELFF
-,TRBV5-1,CASSLSRGNEKLFF
-,TRBV20-1,CSAYKEKEQYF
few,TRBV19,CASSPGQNSYNEQFF
-,TRBV7-2,CASSPGLTGGTGGYTF
-,TRBV13,CASSSNPMGGTYEQYF
-,TRBV24-1,CATPGTGASDSEQYF
many,TRBV4-1,CASSQAVTSFNEQFF
-,TRBV3-1,CASSEDQGQVYGYTF